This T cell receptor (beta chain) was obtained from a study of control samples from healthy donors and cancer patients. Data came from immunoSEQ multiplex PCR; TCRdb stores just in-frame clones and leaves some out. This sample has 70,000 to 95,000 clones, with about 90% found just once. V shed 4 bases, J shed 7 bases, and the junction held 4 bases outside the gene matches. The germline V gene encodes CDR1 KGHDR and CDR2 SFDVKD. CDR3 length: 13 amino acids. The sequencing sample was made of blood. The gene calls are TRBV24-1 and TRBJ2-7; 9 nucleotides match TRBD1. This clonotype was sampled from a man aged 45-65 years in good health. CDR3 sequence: CATSDGQGREQYF. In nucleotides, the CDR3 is TGTGCCACCAGTGACGGACAGGGGAGGGAGCAGTACTTC.